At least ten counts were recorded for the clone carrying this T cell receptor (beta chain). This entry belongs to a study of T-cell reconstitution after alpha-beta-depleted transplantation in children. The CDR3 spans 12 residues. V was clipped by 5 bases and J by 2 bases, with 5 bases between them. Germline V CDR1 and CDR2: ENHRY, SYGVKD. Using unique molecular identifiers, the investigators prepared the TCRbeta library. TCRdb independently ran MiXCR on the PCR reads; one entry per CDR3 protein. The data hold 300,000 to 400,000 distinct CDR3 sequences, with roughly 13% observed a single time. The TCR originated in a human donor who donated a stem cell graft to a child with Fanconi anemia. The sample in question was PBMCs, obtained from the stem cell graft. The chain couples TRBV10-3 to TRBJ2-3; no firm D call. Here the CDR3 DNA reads TGTGCCATCAGTATTAACACAGATACGCAGTATTTT. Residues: CAISINTDTQYF.